This T cell receptor beta chain originates from a study of OX40 agonist ivuxolimab in advanced cancers. Turning to the study itself: Eligibility admitted prior anti-PD-1, anti-PD-L1 or anti-CTLA-4 therapy; roughly 39% had some. General observations from the study: There was clonal expansion of CD4+ and CD8+ blood T cells by week 6 at 0.1 to 3.0 mg/kg. Expanded peripheral T cells had an undetermined antigen specificity.

Looked up from germline, CDR1 is LNHDA and CDR2 is SQIVND (reference sequence). The CDR3 loop spans 18 amino acids. Trimming cost V 9 bases and J 1 base; bases outside gene matches: 16. About this clone: The antigen remains undetermined.

Assay used: immunoSEQ multiplex PCR; TCRdb lists only in-frame clones, some missing. The table records tens of thousands of clones, around 89% of them present only once. The source was CD4+ or CD8+ T cells sorted from blood, collected in a trial of the OX40 agonist ivuxolimab. The chain recombines TRBV19 with TRBJ2-1; 9 bases are a match to TRBD2. The TCR comes from an adult with an advanced solid tumor such as melanoma, head and neck, liver or kidney cancer. CDR3 protein: CASAVGLAGWASYNEQFF. The CDR3 bases are TGTGCCAGCGCGGTAGGGCTAGCGGGGTGGGCTTCCTACAATGAGCAGTTCTTC.